These 26 T cell receptor beta chains originate from one sample sequenced in a study of identifying expanded T cells in peripheral blood (dated 2019 in TCRdb). The method behind the library was the immunoSEQ multiplex PCR assay. TCRdb obtained this table from immuneACCESS and retained in-frame rearrangements with V and J assigned. These tables miss some clones; where compared with another copy, unresolved V genes account for less than half of the shortfall, and the remainder is unexplained. Counted in this sample were 100,000 or so clones; roughly 91% of them appeared once. Jointly, the top ten make up less than 20% of the sample. The sequencing input was blood. The receptors shown here come from a person aged 18 to 69 in good health.

V usage is TRBV10-3 and J usage is TRBJ1-2, with D tentatively TRBD1 (5 bases). The V end lost 3 bases, the J end lost 3 bases, and 8 bases lay between the germline ends. CDR3 length: 13 amino acids. Germline V gives CDR1 ENHRY, CDR2 SYGVKD. The CDR3 coding sequence is TGTGCCATCAGTGAAAGAGGGGACTATGGCTACACCTTC. Encoded protein: CAISERGDYGYTF.

The genes are TRBV6-5 and TRBJ1-1; D gene unclear. This CDR3 spans 13 amino acids. CDR1 is MNHEY and CDR2 is SVGAGI in the germline V gene. Between the trimmed V and J ends, which lost 7 bases and 2 bases, there was a span of 11 bases. The CDR3 DNA reads as TGTGCCAGCATCCCAGAGTCAAACACTGAAGCTTTCTTT. Protein product: CASIPESNTEAFF.

This clone appeared a few times. The CDR3, as DNA: TGTGCCAGCAGCTTAAAATCGGGGGATGTCGGGGAGCTGTTTTTT. This translates into CASSLKSGDVGELFF. J is TRBJ2-2 and V is TRBV7-9; TRBD2 might be the D (6 bases). In germline, CDR1 is SEHNR, CDR2 FQNEAQ (reference sequence). The CDR3 is 15 amino acids. V was cut by 2 bases and J by 7 bases, with 14 bases left in between.

The chain uses TRBV4-2 and TRBJ1-4; D might be TRBD1 (5 bases). Germline V gene sequence: CDR1 LGHNA, CDR2 YNFKEQ. The CDR3 consists of 16 residues. With 1 base removed from V and 5 bases from J, the gap between germline ends came to 14 bases. The CDR3 here is CASSQGGRALNEKLFF. The DNA of the CDR3 is TGTGCCAGCAGCCAAGGGGGCCGGGCCCTGAATGAAAAACTGTTTTTT.

V and J are TRBV28 and TRBJ2-3; D may be TRBD1 (5 bases). V was trimmed by 7 bases and J by 3 bases, leaving 17 bases between them. From germline, CDR1 is MDHEN and CDR2 SYDVKM. This CDR3 has 15 residues. The CDR3 loop is CASTAGLQATDTQYF. The CDR3 nucleotides are TGTGCCAGCACTGCAGGGTTACAGGCTACAGATACGCAGTATTTT. Looking up the rest from reference TRBV28 and TRBJ2-3 gives the full variable domain: DVKVTQSSRYLVKRTGEKVFLECVQDMDHENMFWYRQDPGLGLRLIYFSYDVKMKEKGDIPEGYSVSREKKERFSLILESASTNQTSMYLCASTAGLQATDTQYFGPGTRLTVL.

The rearrangement uses TRBV29-1 and TRBJ2-7; weak D call: TRBD2 (7 bases). This CDR3 comprises 17 residues. CDR1 and CDR2 (germline): SQVTM, ANQGSEA. Trimming removed 3 bases from V and 1 base from J, with 22 bases in between. CDR3 in amino acids: CSVERGPDGGPSYEQYF. CDR3 bases: TGCAGCGTTGAGAGGGGACCGGACGGGGGGCCTTCCTACGAGCAGTACTTC.

The rearrangement joins TRBV6-6 to TRBJ1-3; 7 bases map to TRBD1. Germline CDR1 and CDR2: MNHNY and SVGAGI (reference sequence). This CDR3 contains 14 residues. Trimming cost V 7 bases and J 8 bases; bases outside gene matches: 11. In nucleotides, the CDR3 is TGTGCCAGCACCCTAGGAGGGGGCGTGGACACCATATATTTT. Translating it yields CASTLGGGVDTIYF.

The chain links TRBV28 to TRBJ1-5; TRBD1 might be the D (6 bases). Germline CDR1 reads MDHEN; CDR2 reads SYDVKM. This CDR3 has 16 amino acids. Trimming removed 7 bases at V and 11 bases at J, with 27 bases between. The CDR3 DNA follows: TGTGCCAGCACCTCAGGGGAGGGTTCAAGGTATCTGGCCCAGCATTTT. Amino acids: CASTSGEGSRYLAQHF.

This clone came up a few times. Other DNA sequences in the sample encode the same CDR3. The chain joins TRBV2 to TRBJ2-5; D is ambiguous. The CDR3 has 10 amino acids. V was clipped by 3 bases and J by 5 bases, with 1 base between them. Germline loops: CDR1 SNHLY, CDR2 FYNNEI. CDR3 residues: CASSEETQYF. DNA of the CDR3: TGTGCCAGCAGTGAGGAGACCCAGTACTTC.

V and J are TRBV13 and TRBJ1-1, with D possibly TRBD1 on 5 matching bases. The CDR3 is 14 amino acids. Germline loops: CDR1 PRHDT, CDR2 FYEKMQ (reference sequence). Trimming took 3 bases from V and 4 from J, leaving 12 bases between them. CDR3 loop: CASSLVDGTTEAFF. The CDR3 DNA sequence: TGTGCCAGCAGCTTGGTGGATGGGACCACTGAAGCTTTCTTT. The entire variable domain, with the rest obtained from reference TRBV13 and TRBJ1-1, is as follows: AAGVIQSPRHLIKEKRETATLKCYPIPRHDTVYWYQQGPGQDPQFLISFYEKMQSDKGSIPDRFSAQQFSDYHSELNMSSLELGDSALYFCASSLVDGTTEAFFGQGTRLTVV.

V is TRBV15 and J is TRBJ1-4; 7 nucleotides line up with TRBD1. CDR3 size: 14 residues. Looked up from germline, CDR1 is LNHNV and CDR2 is YYDKDF (reference sequence). J gave up 1 base and V 8 bases, and 4 bases lay outside the gene matches. The CDR3 DNA sequence: TGTGCCACCTCAGGGGGTCGAACTAATGAAAAACTGTTTTTT. Amino acids: CATSGGRTNEKLFF.

This rearrangement joins TRBV6-5 to TRBJ2-5, with D perhaps assigned TRBD1 or TRBD2 (6 bases each). Trimming pared 0 bases from V and 5 bases from J, leaving 13 bases between. The CDR3 has 15 residues. Looked up from germline, CDR1 is MNHEY and CDR2 is SVGAGI. The CDR3 here is CASSYSRGVQETQYF. The CDR3 coding sequence is TGTGCCAGCAGTTACTCTAGGGGGGTTCAGGAGACCCAGTACTTC.

The gene calls are TRBV2 and TRBJ1-2; TRBD1 matches 7 bases. CDR3 length equals 13 residues. Germline lookup yields CDR1 SNHLY and CDR2 FYNNEI. V lost 4 bases and J lost 8; bases outside the gene matches: 7. This CDR3 is CASSGGTERGYTF. The CDR3 DNA is TGTGCCAGCAGTGGCGGGACAGAGCGGGGCTACACCTTC.

The rearrangement links TRBV4-3 to TRBJ1-3; possible D gene TRBD1, 6 bases. CDR1 and CDR2 from the germline V gene are LGHNA and YSLEER. CDR3 length: 16 residues. Trimming removed 0 bases from V and 7 bases from J, with 16 bases in between. CDR3 protein: CASSQDRTGRSNTIYF. The CDR3, as DNA: TGCGCCAGCAGCCAAGATCGAACAGGGAGAAGTAACACCATATATTTT.

The chain joins TRBV25-1 to TRBJ2-5; D possibly matches TRBD1 or TRBD2 (7 bases each). Per the germline V gene, CDR1 is MGHDK and CDR2 is SYGVNS. The CDR3 runs to 14 residues. The V end lost 6 bases, the J end lost 2 bases, and 13 bases lay between the germline ends. CDR3: CASSPRGGQETQYF. CDR3 sequence (DNA): TGTGCCAGCAGCCCCAGGGGGGGGCAAGAGACCCAGTACTTC. The full variable domain, in which reference TRBV25-1 and TRBJ2-5 provide the parts outside the CDR3, is EADIYQTPRYLVIGTGKKITLECSQTMGHDKMYWYQQDPGMELHLIHYSYGVNSTEKGDLSSESTVSRIRTEHFPLTLESARPSHTSQYLCASSPRGGQETQYFGPGTRLLVL.

This clone has only one observation. The rearrangement joins TRBV6-5 to TRBJ1-1; 8 nucleotides line up with TRBD1. CDR1 and CDR2 (germline): MNHEY, SVGAGI. V lost 2 bases, J lost 4 bases, and 3 bases stayed unmatched. This CDR3 is built from 14 residues. The chain's CDR3 is CASSYVGTGTEAFF. In DNA form, the CDR3 reads TGTGCCAGCAGTTACGTCGGGACAGGCACTGAAGCTTTCTTT.

The V gene is TRBV5-1, the J gene TRBJ1-1; D unresolved. V lost 1 base and J 1 base, leaving 8 bases between the germline ends. This CDR3 region has 14 residues. CDR1 and CDR2 from the germline V gene are SGHRS and YFSETQ. CDR3 residues: CASSLKTPNTEAFF. CDR3 nucleotide sequence: TGCGCCAGCAGCTTGAAGACTCCGAACACTGAAGCTTTCTTT. The variable domain in full, with the rest retrieved from reference TRBV5-1 and TRBJ1-1, is KAGVTQTPRYLIKTRGQQVTLSCSPISGHRSVSWYQQTPGQGLQFLFEYFSETQRNKGNFPGRFSGRQFSNSRSEMNVSTLELGDSALYLCASSLKTPNTEAFFGQGTRLTVV.

This clone occurred once. The gene calls are TRBV6-1 and TRBJ2-7; D not resolved. Between the trimmed V and J ends, which lost 0 bases and 0 bases, there was a span of 12 bases. The length of the CDR3 is 16 residues. Germline CDR1 reads MNHNS; CDR2 reads SASEGT. CDR3 coding DNA: TGTGCCAGCAGTGAAGCGGCGTCAGGCAGCTCCTACGAGCAGTACTTC. Its translation is CASSEAASGSSYEQYF.

In this sample, this clone turned up once. The V and J genes are TRBV10-3 and TRBJ1-2, with a possible D match to TRBD1 (6 bases). CDR3 size: 13 residues. Trimming removed 3 bases from V and 4 bases from J, with 9 bases in between. Germline V CDR1 and CDR2: ENHRY, SYGVKD. The CDR3 protein is CAISDRGAYGYTF. The CDR3 DNA reads TGTGCCATCAGTGACAGGGGAGCCTATGGCTACACCTTC.

This chain links TRBV4-3 with TRBJ2-1, with 8 positions matching TRBD1. CDR3 length equals 15 residues. CDR1 and CDR2 (germline): LGHNA, YSLEER. V lost 4 bases and J lost 6; bases outside the gene matches: 8. The CDR3 sequence: CASSRGQGGRNEQFF. CDR3 DNA: TGCGCCAGCAGCCGTGGACAGGGTGGGCGCAATGAGCAGTTCTTC.

This chain's CDR3 is CATSSPPPRWEKLFF. The CDR3 nucleotides are TGTGCCACCAGCAGTCCTCCCCCAAGGTGGGAAAAACTGTTTTTT. The chain combines TRBV15 with TRBJ1-4; D ambiguous. V lost 3 bases, J lost 8 bases, and 16 bases lay in between. The CDR3 consists of 15 residues. CDR1 LNHNV and CDR2 YYDKDF come from the germline V gene (reference sequence).

The rearrangement joins TRBV19 to TRBJ1-1, with D maybe TRBD1 (6 bases). The V end lost 0 bases, the J end lost 7 bases, and 21 bases lay between the germline ends. This CDR3 contains 17 residues. The V gene's germline CDR1 is LNHDA and CDR2 SQIVND (reference sequence). The chain's CDR3 is CASSIDSKGVSNGEAFF. CDR3 bases: TGTGCCAGTAGTATAGATTCGAAGGGGGTCAGTAACGGTGAAGCTTTCTTT.

J is TRBJ1-2 and V is TRBV6-6; TRBD1 might be the D (5 bases). This CDR3 is built from 14 residues. V was pared by 6 bases and J by 6 bases, with 17 bases between. The germline V gene encodes CDR1 MNHNY and CDR2 SVGAGI (reference sequence). In DNA form, the CDR3 reads TGTGCCAGCAGCTCTGGACACCAGGCCAATGGCTACACCTTC. It codes for CASSSGHQANGYTF.

CDR3 DNA sequence: TGCGCCAGCAGCCAAGGGACTGCCCTAGGGACCCAGTACTTC. Its translation is CASSQGTALGTQYF. This chain uses TRBV4-3 with TRBJ2-5; tentatively, D is TRBD2 (5 bases). Germline V gives CDR1 LGHNA, CDR2 YSLEER. V was trimmed by 1 base and J by 7 bases, leaving 13 bases between them. This CDR3 spans 14 amino acids.

The DNA for the CDR3 is TGCGCCAGCAGCCGACAGGGGCCAGGTGAAAAACTGTTTTTT. Translated, it gives CASSRQGPGEKLFF. The V and J genes are TRBV4-1 and TRBJ1-4; the match to TRBD1 covers 8 bases. This CDR3 has 14 residues. Unmatched junction bases numbered 5, after V lost 4 bases and J lost 7 bases. Germline V gene sequence: CDR1 MGHRA, CDR2 YSYEKL.

The J gene is TRBJ2-5, the V gene TRBV4-2, with TRBD2 matching over 15 bases. Unmatched junction bases numbered 4, after V lost 1 base and J lost 1 base. The germline V gene encodes CDR1 LGHNA and CDR2 YNFKEQ. The CDR3 runs 18 residues. The CDR3 reads CASSQGTSGGGGQETQYF. DNA for the CDR3: TGTGCCAGCAGCCAAGGGACTAGCGGGGGGGGCGGCCAAGAGACCCAGTACTTC.